Listed below are T cell receptor beta chains from one sample, sequenced in a study of blood T cell repertoires in COVID-19. The assay was immunoSEQ multiplex PCR, and TCRdb's table has in-frame clones only and misses some. The sample records about 400,000 clones, roughly nine tenths being singletons. Input material: PBMCs or T cells enriched from blood (not recorded which). Receptors were obtained from a woman in her thirties who had recovered from COVID-19. CDR3s include the opening cysteine and the closing phenylalanine or tryptophan. The D gene is left open where the match is weak. A row's size may be missing; if present it is once, few, many or a size class.

V	J	D	size	DNA	CDR3
TRBV3-1/TRBV3-2	TRBJ2-6	NA	NA	TGTGCCAGCAGCCAGGGAGCTGGGGCCAACGTCCTGACTTTC	CASSQGAGANVLTF
TRBV6-2/TRBV6-3	TRBJ2-1	TRBD2	NA	TGTGCCAGCAGTCACCCCTCGTCTAGCGGGGGGGCCAACTCCCGCTACAATGAGCAGTTCTTC	CASSHPSSSGGANSRYNEQFF
TRBV24-1	TRBJ1-5	TRBD1	once	TGTGCCGCCTCCACAGGGGCTCAGCCCCAGCATTTT	CAASTGAQPQHF
TRBV5-1	TRBJ1-5	TRBD1	NA	TGCGCCAGCAGCTTGGGGACAGGAAACTATCAGCCCCAGCATTTT	CASSLGTGNYQPQHF
TRBV18	TRBJ2-1	NA	NA	TGTGCCAGCTCACCAGTAGCGGCCAGCGACAATGAGCAGTTCTTC	CASSPVAASDNEQFF
TRBV5-1	TRBJ1-4	NA	NA	TGCGCCAGCAGCGACCAGGGGCAGGAACTGTTTTTT	CASSDQGQELFF
TRBV28	TRBJ1-1	NA	once	TGTGCCAGCAGTACGTCCGGGACAACGAACACTGAAGCTTTCTTT	CASSTSGTTNTEAFF
TRBV7-3	TRBJ2-3	NA	NA	TGTGCCAGCAGCCAAACTAGGGCCGATACGCAGTATTTT	CASSQTRADTQYF
TRBV19	TRBJ1-4	NA	NA	TGTGCCAGTAGTATAGGAGGATCCTATAATGAAAAACTGTTTTTT	CASSIGGSYNEKLFF
TRBV12-2	TRBJ1-1	NA	NA	TGTGCAAGTCGCTCCCGCCGATCAGGGGACACTGAAGCTTTCTTT	CASRSRRSGDTEAFF
TRBV5-1	TRBJ2-7	TRBD1	NA	TGCGCCAGCAGCCCCCGGGACAGGGGCTACGAGCAGTACTTC	CASSPRDRGYEQYF
TRBV3-1/TRBV3-2	TRBJ1-4	TRBD1	once	TGTGCCAGCAGCTTCGGACAGGCAACTAATGAAAAACTGTTTTTT	CASSFGQATNEKLFF
TRBV7-6	TRBJ1-5	TRBD1	NA	TGTGCCAGCAGCCCAGCGGGCGGACAGGGGAGTGCTCAGCCCCAGCATTTT	CASSPAGGQGSAQPQHF
TRBV6-5	TRBJ2-3	TRBD2	NA	TGTGCCAGCAGTCCTCGACTAGCGGGCACAGATACGCAGTATTTT	CASSPRLAGTDTQYF
TRBV10-3	TRBJ1-1	NA	NA	TGTGCCATTGGACAGACAGAATCGATGAACACTGAAGCTTTCTTT	CAIGQTESMNTEAFF
TRBV10-3	TRBJ1-3	TRBD1	NA	TGTGCCATCAGTATCGGGACAGGGTCCTCTGGAAACACCATATATTTT	CAISIGTGSSGNTIYF
TRBV19	TRBJ2-3	TRBD1	NA	TGTGCCAGTAGTATAGTAACAGGGGGCATAGGAACAGATACGCAGTATTTT	CASSIVTGGIGTDTQYF
TRBV4-3	TRBJ1-2	TRBD1	NA	TGCGCCAGCAGCCAACATCTACAGGGGTCCGTGAACTATGGCTACACCTTC	CASSQHLQGSVNYGYTF
TRBV29-1	TRBJ1-4	NA	NA	TGCAGCGTTGTGGGCATTACTAATGAAAAACTGTTTTTT	CSVVGITNEKLFF
TRBV30	TRBJ1-6	TRBD1	NA	TGTGCCTTAAGGACAGGGGGCTTTTCACCCCTCCACTTT	CALRTGGFSPLHF
TRBV18	TRBJ2-1	TRBD2	NA	TGTGCCAGCTCACTTCAAACTAGCGGGGGCAATGAGCAGTTCTTC	CASSLQTSGGNEQFF
TRBV3-1/TRBV3-2	TRBJ1-3	NA	NA	TGTGCCAGCAGCCAAGTCATGAAGGGGTCTGGAAACACCATATATTTT	CASSQVMKGSGNTIYF
TRBV5-1	TRBJ1-5	NA	NA	TGCGCCAGCAGCTTAGACAGGAATCAGCCCCAGCATTTT	CASSLDRNQPQHF
TRBV28	TRBJ1-1	TRBD1	NA	TGTGCCAGCAGTTCAAGGGACAGATTGAACACTGAAGCTTTCTTT	CASSSRDRLNTEAFF
TRBV28	TRBJ2-2	TRBD2	NA	TGTGCCAGCAGTTTTTTTAGAGCGGGAGTCAGCACCGGGGAGCTGTTTTTT	CASSFFRAGVSTGELFF
TRBV7-9	TRBJ1-1	NA	NA	TGTGCCAGCAGCGCATCTACGAACACTGAAGCTTTCTTT	CASSASTNTEAFF
TRBV15	TRBJ1-4	NA	once	TGTGCCACCAGCCCCACAGGGAGGGATGAAAAACTGTTTTTT	CATSPTGRDEKLFF
TRBV10-3	TRBJ2-1	TRBD2	NA	TGTGCCATCTCAGCTAGCGGGATCAATGAGCAGTTCTTC	CAISASGINEQFF
TRBV19	TRBJ2-3	TRBD1	many	TGTGCCAGTAGTATAGACCAGGGGGCAGGAGATACGCAGTATTTT	CASSIDQGAGDTQYF
TRBV10-1	TRBJ2-1	NA	NA	TGCGCCAGCGGCGAGACCGGGTTAACCACGGGTGAGCAGTTCTTC	CASGETGLTTGEQFF
TRBV5-1	TRBJ2-1	NA	NA	TGCGCCAGCAGCTTGGAGGCAGGGCTGGGTGGTGAGCAGTTCTTC	CASSLEAGLGGEQFF
TRBV5-1	TRBJ2-2	NA	NA	TGCGCCAGCAGCTTTGGTAGGGGTCGGACCGGGGAGCTGTTTTTT	CASSFGRGRTGELFF
TRBV5-1	TRBJ2-7	NA	NA	TGCGCCAGCAGCTTGGCCCAGGGATACGAGCAGTACTTC	CASSLAQGYEQYF
TRBV9	TRBJ1-5	TRBD1	NA	TGTGCCAGCAGCGGGCAGCCCGAGACAGGGGTCCTGAATCAGCCCCAGCATTTT	CASSGQPETGVLNQPQHF
TRBV6-6	TRBJ1-1	NA	NA	TGTGCCAGCGGACACCGGGCTGTGAACACTGAAGCTTTCTTT	CASGHRAVNTEAFF
TRBV30	TRBJ2-7	NA	NA	TGTGCCTGGAGCCACAATCCGGGCTACGAGCAGTACTTC	CAWSHNPGYEQYF
TRBV5-1	TRBJ2-7	NA	NA	TGCGCCAGCAGCCCCGACTTAGCGTGGGACGAGCAGTACTTC	CASSPDLAWDEQYF
TRBV11-2	TRBJ2-7	TRBD2	NA	TGTGCCAGCAGCCCGAGCGGGAGGGCCTACGAGCAGTACTTC	CASSPSGRAYEQYF
TRBV28	TRBJ1-3	NA	NA	TGTGCCAGCAGTTTCGCGAATTCTGGAAACACCATATATTTT	CASSFANSGNTIYF
TRBV7-9	TRBJ2-3	NA	NA	TGTGCCAGCAGCTTAGGGCAGGAAATCACAGATACGCAGTATTTT	CASSLGQEITDTQYF
TRBV7-9	TRBJ1-2	TRBD1	NA	TGTGCCAGCAGCCGGGGACAGGCAAACTATGGCTACACCTTC	CASSRGQANYGYTF
TRBV9	TRBJ2-7	NA	NA	TGTGCCAGCAGCCCGGTGGGGGGACCCTACGAGCAGTACTTC	CASSPVGGPYEQYF
TRBV30	TRBJ2-7	TRBD2	NA	TGTGCCTGGAGTTTACCGGGAGGCCGTTACGAGCAGTACTTC	CAWSLPGGRYEQYF
TRBV18	TRBJ1-4	TRBD1	once	TGTGCCAGCTCAGTCAAGGAAGGGGGCGGTGAAAAACTGTTTTTT	CASSVKEGGGEKLFF
TRBV4-1	TRBJ2-7	TRBD2	NA	TGCGCCAGCAGCCAACTGGGAGGACGGGGGGACGAGCAGTACTTC	CASSQLGGRGDEQYF
TRBV3-1/TRBV3-2	TRBJ1-1	NA	NA	TGTGCCAGCAGCCCGACAGGTCCCAACACTGAAGCTTTCTTT	CASSPTGPNTEAFF
TRBV24-1	TRBJ1-2	NA	NA	TGTGCCACCAGTGGCATCAGTAACTATGGCTACACCTTC	CATSGISNYGYTF
TRBV23-1	TRBJ1-1	NA	NA	TGCGCCAGCAGTCAACCCCAATACCGGGAGGGTAACACTGAAGCTTTCTTT	CASSQPQYREGNTEAFF
TRBV19	TRBJ1-5	TRBD1	NA	TGTGCCAGTACCGACATCGGCGGGACAGGTATAGTTCAGCCCCAGCATTTT	CASTDIGGTGIVQPQHF
TRBV27	TRBJ2-1	NA	NA	TGTGCCAGCAGTTTACGGCGGGGTAATGAGCAGTTCTTC	CASSLRRGNEQFF
TRBV19	TRBJ1-1	TRBD1	NA	TGTGCCAGTAGTATCTCAGGGGGCTTCATGAACACTGAAGCTTTCTTT	CASSISGGFMNTEAFF
TRBV27	TRBJ1-2	TRBD1	once	TGTGCCAGCAGTTTCATACAGGGGGCTTATGGCTACACCTTC	CASSFIQGAYGYTF
TRBV29-1	TRBJ2-7	NA	NA	TGCAGCGTTTCCGGGAGCTACGAGCAGTACTTC	CSVSGSYEQYF
TRBV30	TRBJ2-1	TRBD1	NA	TGTGCCTGGAGTGTCCTCGGGCCCGGACAGGGGTATGAGCAGTTCTTC	CAWSVLGPGQGYEQFF
TRBV3-1/TRBV3-2	TRBJ2-5	TRBD2	NA	TGTGCCAGCAGCCCCCTAACCGGGACTAGCGGGAAAGAGACCCAGTACTTC	CASSPLTGTSGKETQYF
TRBV7-9	TRBJ1-1	NA	once	TGTGCCAGCAGCTTAGGTGCAGGGGCGAACACTGAAGCTTTCTTT	CASSLGAGANTEAFF